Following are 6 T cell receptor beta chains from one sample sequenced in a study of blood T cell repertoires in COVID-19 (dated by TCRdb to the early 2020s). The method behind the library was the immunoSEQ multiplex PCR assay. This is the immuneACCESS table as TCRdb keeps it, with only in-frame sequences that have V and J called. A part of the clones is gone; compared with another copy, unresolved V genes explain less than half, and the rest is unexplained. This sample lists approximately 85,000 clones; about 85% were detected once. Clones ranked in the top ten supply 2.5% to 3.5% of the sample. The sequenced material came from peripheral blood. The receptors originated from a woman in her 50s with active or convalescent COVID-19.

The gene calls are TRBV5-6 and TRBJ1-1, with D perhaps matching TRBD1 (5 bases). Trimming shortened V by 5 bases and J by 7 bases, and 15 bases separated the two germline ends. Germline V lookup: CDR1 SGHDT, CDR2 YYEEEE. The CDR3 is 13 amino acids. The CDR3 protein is CASSRGEGLEAFF. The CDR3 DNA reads TGTGCCAGCAGTCGTGGGGAGGGGCTTGAAGCTTTCTTT.

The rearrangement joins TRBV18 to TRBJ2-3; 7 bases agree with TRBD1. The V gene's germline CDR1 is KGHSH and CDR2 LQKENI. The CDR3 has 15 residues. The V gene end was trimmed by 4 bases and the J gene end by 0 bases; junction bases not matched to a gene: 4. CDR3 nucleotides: TGTGCCAGCTCACGACCGGGACAGAGCACAGATACGCAGTATTTT. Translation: CASSRPGQSTDTQYF.

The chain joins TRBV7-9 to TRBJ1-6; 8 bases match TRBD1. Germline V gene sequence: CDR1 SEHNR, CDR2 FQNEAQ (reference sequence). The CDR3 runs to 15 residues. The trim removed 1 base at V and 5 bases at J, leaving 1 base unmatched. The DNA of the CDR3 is TGTGCCAGCAGCTTAGGACAGGGGAATAATTCACCCCTCCACTTT. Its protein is CASSLGQGNNSPLHF.

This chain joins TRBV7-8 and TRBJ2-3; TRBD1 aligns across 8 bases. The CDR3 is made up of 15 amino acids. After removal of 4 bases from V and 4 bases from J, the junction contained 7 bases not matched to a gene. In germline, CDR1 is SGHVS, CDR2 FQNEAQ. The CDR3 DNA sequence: TGTGCCAGCAGCTCCCTCGGACAGGGAGCAGATACGCAGTATTTT. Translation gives CASSSLGQGADTQYF.

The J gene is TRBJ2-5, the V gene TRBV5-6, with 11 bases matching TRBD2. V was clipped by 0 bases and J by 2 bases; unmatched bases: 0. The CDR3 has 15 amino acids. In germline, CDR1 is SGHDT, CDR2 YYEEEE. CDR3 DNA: TGTGCCAGCAGCTTGGGACTAGCGGGGCAAGAGACCCAGTACTTC. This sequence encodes CASSLGLAGQETQYF.

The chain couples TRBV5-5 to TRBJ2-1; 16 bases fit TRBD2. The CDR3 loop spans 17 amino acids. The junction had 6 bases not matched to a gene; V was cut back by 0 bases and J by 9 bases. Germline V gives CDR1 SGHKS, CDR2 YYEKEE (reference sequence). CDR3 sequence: CASSLVGTSGGAGEQFF. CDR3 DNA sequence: TGTGCCAGCAGCTTGGTAGGGACTAGCGGGGGGGCTGGTGAGCAGTTCTTC.